This T cell receptor (beta chain) derives from a study of blood T cell repertoires in COVID-19. The repertoire was sequenced with immunoSEQ multiplex PCR; TCRdb's copy has only in-frame clones and lacks some. The profile shows approximately 250,000 clones, approximately 90% of them singletons. Individuals aged 18 to 89 years were recruited from fewer than 25 US areas. Cohort placement rested on clinical history that participants reported themselves. This clone was observed a few times. From germline, CDR1 is ENHRY and CDR2 SYGVKD. V lost 10 bases to trimming and J lost 3 bases; unmatched junction nucleotides: 10. CDR3 length: 16 amino acids.

The sequenced sample was PBMCs or T cells enriched from blood (not recorded which). J is TRBJ2-1 and V is TRBV10-3; the match to TRBD2 covers 12 bases. This sequence was found in a woman between 40 and 50 years old with acute COVID-19. The CDR3 DNA sequence: TGTGCCAGTGGGCCGACTAGCGGGAGTTTCTACAATGAGCAGTTCTTC. It encodes CASGPTSGSFYNEQFF.